The 17 T cell receptor beta chains below all came from one sample that was sequenced in a study of cytomegalovirus exposure and HLA in healthy donors. PCR primers comprised 60 Vbeta and 13 Jbeta primers. The protocol was immunoSEQ multiplex PCR, while the TCRdb copy is restricted to in-frame clones and leaves out a portion. This table has about 120,000 clones, approximately 78% appearing once. Sequenced material: PBMCs. These receptors originate from a female donor in good health and CMV-seronegative.

The chain combines TRBV29-1 with TRBJ2-7; TRBD2 is a possible D gene (6 bases). CDR3 length: 14 residues. The V gene lost 3 bases and the J gene lost 2 bases, with 14 bases spanning the gap. Germline CDR1 is SQVTM and CDR2 is ANQGSEA. CDR3 sequence: CSVESRDSPYEQYF. As DNA, the CDR3 is TGCAGCGTTGAGTCCCGGGACTCACCCTACGAGCAGTACTTC.

The rearrangement uses TRBV7-9 and TRBJ2-7, with TRBD2 as a possible D gene (6 bases). This CDR3 contains 14 residues. Per germline, CDR1 SEHNR and CDR2 FQNEAQ (reference sequence). Trimming cost V 1 base and J 1 base, with 8 bases left between them. Here the CDR3 reads CASSLVGTSYEQYF. CDR3 DNA: TGTGCCAGCAGCTTAGTAGGGACTTCCTACGAGCAGTACTTC.

The V call is TRBV2, the J call TRBJ1-5; D gene uncertain. The CDR3 consists of 12 residues. Trimming shortened V by 4 bases and J by 6 bases, and 7 bases separated the two germline ends. CDR1 is SNHLY, CDR2 FYNNEI, per germline. CDR3 DNA sequence: TGTGCCAGCAGTGCACAGCCTCAGCCCCAGCATTTT. Translating it yields CASSAQPQPQHF.

This chain links TRBV4-1 with TRBJ2-1; D may be TRBD2 (6 bases). From germline, CDR1 is MGHRA and CDR2 YSYEKL. The CDR3 runs 15 residues. Trimming left V 2 bases short and J 4 bases short, with 12 bases between. The CDR3 spells CASSQTGDVYNEQFF. In nucleotides, the CDR3 is TGCGCCAGCAGCCAAACGGGAGACGTATACAATGAGCAGTTCTTC.

CDR3 protein: CASSVGLAEEGYEQYF. CDR3 bases: TGCGCCAGCAGCGTCGGCCTAGCGGAGGAGGGCTACGAGCAGTACTTC. The chain uses TRBV5-1 and TRBJ2-7; 7 bases line up with TRBD2. Trimming at V came to 4 bases and at J to 3 bases, leaving 13 bases not matched to a gene. Germline CDR1 is SGHRS and CDR2 is YFSETQ. This CDR3 spans 16 amino acids. The whole variable domain, filled in from reference TRBV5-1 and TRBJ2-7, reads KAGVTQTPRYLIKTRGQQVTLSCSPISGHRSVSWYQQTPGQGLQFLFEYFSETQRNKGNFPGRFSGRQFSNSRSEMNVSTLELGDSALYLCASSVGLAEEGYEQYFGPGTRLTVT.

The chain recombines TRBV11-1 with TRBJ1-2; no reliable D call. The CDR3 has 12 residues. The V end lost 5 bases, the J end lost 2 bases, and 6 bases lay between the germline ends. The germline gives CDR1 SGHAT, CDR2 FQDESV (reference sequence). CDR3 in amino acids: CASSQRNYGYTF. The CDR3 DNA sequence: TGTGCCAGCAGCCAACGGAACTATGGCTACACCTTC.

Notes on this clone: The same CDR3 is also encoded by other DNA sequences in this sample. The CDR3 is CASSLGGNTGELFF. CDR3 DNA sequence: TGTGCCAGCAGCTTAGGCGGGAACACCGGGGAGCTGTTTTTT. The chain joins TRBV11-3 to TRBJ2-2, with D unclear. The CDR3 loop spans 14 amino acids. Germline CDR1 and CDR2: SGHNT and YENEEA. V shed 1 base and J shed 1 base, with 4 bases lying between them.

The chain is built from TRBV10-3 and TRBJ1-1; TRBD1 might be the D (5 bases). CDR3 length: 15 amino acids. Trimming removed 3 bases at V and 6 bases at J, with 17 bases between. Germline loops: CDR1 ENHRY, CDR2 SYGVKD. The CDR3 DNA follows: TGTGCCATCAGTGAAGAAGTGGGGCGCATGGCTGAAGCTTTCTTT. Its protein is CAISEEVGRMAEAFF.

The chain combines TRBV10-3 with TRBJ1-2, with D possibly being TRBD1 (5 bases). Germline V lookup: CDR1 ENHRY, CDR2 SYGVKD. Trimming shortened V by 7 bases and J by 8 bases, and 17 bases separated the two germline ends. This CDR3 has 13 residues. The CDR3 DNA sequence: TGTGCCATCACCGACGGGGGTAGTAACGGCTACACCTTC. Translated, it gives CAITDGGSNGYTF.

The chain uses TRBV30 and TRBJ2-4; perhaps TRBD2 as D (6 bases). Germline CDR1 and CDR2: GTSNPN and SVGIG (reference sequence). The CDR3 is 15 amino acids. V lost 5 bases, J lost 1 base, and 15 bases lay in between. The chain's CDR3 is CAWETRGYAKNIQYF. The CDR3 DNA is TGTGCCTGGGAGACTAGGGGTTATGCCAAAAACATTCAGTACTTC.

The chain is built from TRBV28 and TRBJ2-7, with a tentative D call TRBD1 (7 bases). Germline CDR1 and CDR2: MDHEN and SYDVKM. The CDR3 has 15 residues. Trimming left V 7 bases short and J 3 bases short, with 19 bases between. CDR3 nucleotide sequence: TGTGCCAGCACCCCCCCAGGGGGGCGAGGCTACGAGCAGTACTTC. Amino acid sequence: CASTPPGGRGYEQYF.

This rearrangement joins TRBV10-3 to TRBJ2-1, with 14 bases lining up with TRBD2. V lost 6 bases and J lost 7; bases outside the gene matches: 2. The CDR3 has 14 residues. Germline V CDR1 and CDR2: ENHRY, SYGVKD. The DNA of the CDR3 is TGTGCCATCAGCGGGACTAGCGGGAGTAATGAGCAGTTCTTC. This encodes CAISGTSGSNEQFF.

The V and J genes are TRBV14 and TRBJ2-1; TRBD2 agrees at 8 bases. Germline assignment: CDR1 SGHDN and CDR2 FVKESK. This CDR3 contains 16 residues. Trimming removed 3 bases from V and 7 bases from J; junction bases left unmatched: 11. The CDR3 region has the DNA TGTGCCAGCAGCCACAGGTCTAGCGGGTCCCGGAATGAGCAGTTCTTC. It is translated as CASSHRSSGSRNEQFF.

This clone has more than one count but fewer than ten. V is TRBV7-6 and J is TRBJ2-1, with D perhaps TRBD2 (7 bases). V gave up 1 base and J gave up 9 bases, with 25 bases separating them. Germline loops: CDR1 SGHVS, CDR2 FNYEAQ. The CDR3 totals 18 residues. CDR3 in DNA: TGTGCCAGCAGCTTAGGCTGGGGCGGGGGCCCAACGGGGGGTGAGCAGTTCTTC. It encodes CASSLGWGGGPTGGEQFF.

V and J are TRBV5-1 and TRBJ2-5; a weak D match, TRBD1 (6 bases). The CDR3 has 14 amino acids. The germline V gene encodes CDR1 SGHRS and CDR2 YFSETQ. Trimming pared 3 bases from V and 3 bases from J, leaving 12 bases between. CDR3 DNA: TGCGCCAGCAGCTCCACAGGGAATAAAGAGACCCAGTACTTC. This encodes CASSSTGNKETQYF. Drawing the rest from reference TRBV5-1 and TRBJ2-5, the complete variable domain is KAGVTQTPRYLIKTRGQQVTLSCSPISGHRSVSWYQQTPGQGLQFLFEYFSETQRNKGNFPGRFSGRQFSNSRSEMNVSTLELGDSALYLCASSSTGNKETQYFGPGTRLLVL.

There are a few counts of this clone. The chain links TRBV4-3 to TRBJ1-4; tentatively, D is TRBD1 (6 bases). V lost 3 bases and J 8 bases, leaving 16 bases between the germline ends. This CDR3 is built from 15 residues. Germline CDR1 and CDR2: LGHNA and YSLEER. The CDR3 sequence is CASSQDSGAREKLFF. DNA for the CDR3: TGCGCCAGCAGCCAGGATTCAGGGGCGCGAGAAAAACTGTTTTTT.

The CDR3 DNA is TGTGCCAGCGTATCCACATGGGGCAGCTACTCTGGGGCCAACGTCCTGACTTTC. The encoded protein is CASVSTWGSYSGANVLTF. The rearrangement joins TRBV5-4 to TRBJ2-6; the D gene is possibly TRBD1 (5 bases). The CDR3 length is 18 residues. The V end was cut by 7 bases, the J end by 0 bases, with 20 bases between. Germline values: CDR1 SGHNT, CDR2 YYREEE (reference sequence).